Listed below are T cell receptor beta chains from one sample, sequenced in a study of CD8 T cells in ankylosing spondylitis. TCRdb re-analysed the 5' RACE reads in MiXCR, keeping a single row per CDR3 protein. Of about 330,000 distinct CDR3 sequences in the sample, less than 9.5% were seen once. The sequencing sample was made of blood, either unsorted or a sorted T cell fraction (not recorded which). The source is a male donor with ankylosing spondylitis. CDR3s include the opening cysteine and the closing phenylalanine or tryptophan. Each record gives: V gene, D gene, J gene, CDR3 protein. The D gene is left open where the match is weak.

v_gene: TRBV7-2; d_gene: NA; j_gene: TRBJ2-5; CDR3aa: CASSVQGYQETQYF
v_gene: TRBV7-2; d_gene: TRBD1; j_gene: TRBJ2-5; CDR3aa: CASSPFQGAGETQYF
v_gene: TRBV4-1; d_gene: TRBD2; j_gene: TRBJ2-1; CDR3aa: CASSRGTSDYNEQFF
v_gene: TRBV7-9; d_gene: TRBD2; j_gene: TRBJ2-1; CDR3aa: CASTILTSTYNEQFF
v_gene: TRBV28; d_gene: TRBD1; j_gene: TRBJ1-1; CDR3aa: CASSSGQAEAFF
v_gene: TRBV5-1; d_gene: NA; j_gene: TRBJ1-5; CDR3aa: CASSLTANQPQHF
v_gene: TRBV20-1; d_gene: NA; j_gene: TRBJ2-5; CDR3aa: CSASPDGQQETQYF
v_gene: TRBV27; d_gene: NA; j_gene: TRBJ2-1; CDR3aa: CASSLGRVSYNEQFF
v_gene: TRBV5-1; d_gene: NA; j_gene: TRBJ1-5; CDR3aa: CASQRRAPGHQPQHF
v_gene: TRBV12-3/TRBV12-4; d_gene: NA; j_gene: TRBJ1-5; CDR3aa: CASSLGGMSNQPQHF
v_gene: TRBV6-1; d_gene: NA; j_gene: TRBJ2-7; CDR3aa: CASSQDRNTYEQYF
v_gene: TRBV24-1; d_gene: NA; j_gene: TRBJ2-3; CDR3aa: CATSGTALADTQYF
v_gene: TRBV7-3; d_gene: NA; j_gene: TRBJ1-2; CDR3aa: CASRQKTHRQVTNYGYTF
v_gene: TRBV7-8; d_gene: TRBD2; j_gene: TRBJ2-3; CDR3aa: CASSLGTSGMNF
v_gene: TRBV2; d_gene: TRBD2; j_gene: TRBJ2-3; CDR3aa: CASSGTSTDTQYF
v_gene: TRBV6-1; d_gene: NA; j_gene: TRBJ2-1; CDR3aa: CATSGGVALTYNEQFF
v_gene: TRBV21-1; d_gene: NA; j_gene: TRBJ2-5; CDR3aa: CASTTRLGETQYF
v_gene: TRBV5-1; d_gene: NA; j_gene: TRBJ2-2; CDR3aa: CASSVGAGNTGELFF
v_gene: TRBV29-1; d_gene: TRBD1; j_gene: TRBJ1-2; CDR3aa: CSVLGQGAYGYTF
v_gene: TRBV4-1; d_gene: TRBD1; j_gene: TRBJ2-7; CDR3aa: CASSSQGTGTYEQYF
v_gene: TRBV12-3/TRBV12-4; d_gene: TRBD2; j_gene: TRBJ2-7; CDR3aa: CASRKRGSSYEQYF
v_gene: TRBV20-1; d_gene: TRBD2; j_gene: TRBJ2-7; CDR3aa: CSARPRLAASYEQYF
v_gene: TRBV20-1; d_gene: NA; j_gene: TRBJ2-1; CDR3aa: CSAPSGRAEQFF
v_gene: TRBV5-1; d_gene: TRBD1; j_gene: TRBJ1-3; CDR3aa: CASSLGQGRGLTIYF
v_gene: TRBV12-3/TRBV12-4; d_gene: NA; j_gene: TRBJ1-3; CDR3aa: CASSTPGTHSGNTIYF
v_gene: TRBV5-1; d_gene: NA; j_gene: TRBJ2-7; CDR3aa: CASSPTPSYEQYF
v_gene: TRBV6-1; d_gene: TRBD1; j_gene: TRBJ1-3; CDR3aa: CASSETTGRRNTIYF
v_gene: TRBV3-1; d_gene: NA; j_gene: TRBJ2-1; CDR3aa: CASSQDLATKVPRSYNEQFF
v_gene: TRBV20-1; d_gene: TRBD1; j_gene: TRBJ2-7; CDR3aa: CSARRDRSYEQYF
v_gene: TRBV27; d_gene: NA; j_gene: TRBJ2-7; CDR3aa: CASSSSTLGFGYEQYF
v_gene: TRBV11-1; d_gene: TRBD1; j_gene: TRBJ1-1; CDR3aa: CASSLLPFSGQGVTEAFF